What follows is one TCR beta chain and its context. Its matching antigen is unknown. The record originates from a study of long-term antiretroviral therapy in people with HIV. Study-level points and caveats: Pre-ART expanded TRB clones stayed dominant throughout, though often decreasing after ART. HIV repertoires spanned narrower CDR3 length ranges than controls.

Each specimen consisted of 1-10 million cryopreserved PBMC prior to extraction of DNA. The run of the v3.0 immunoSEQ assay was at survey level. Assay used: immunoSEQ multiplex PCR; TCRdb lists only in-frame clones, some missing. The table shows 40,000 or so clones, with roughly 87% occurring only once. CDR1 is SQVTM, CDR2 ANQGSEA, per germline. V lost 4 bases to trimming and J lost 3 bases, with 19 bases between them. The CDR3 has 15 amino acids. The chain links TRBV29-1 to TRBJ2-7; D possibly corresponds to TRBD2 (7 bases). The material was unsorted PBMCs, obtained 1 year after starting antiretroviral therapy. The clonotype comes from a man aged 18 to 30 with HIV. The CDR3 sequence: CSVVHARGRHYEQYF. In DNA, the CDR3 is TGCAGCGTTGTCCACGCGCGGGGGCGACACTACGAGCAGTACTTC.